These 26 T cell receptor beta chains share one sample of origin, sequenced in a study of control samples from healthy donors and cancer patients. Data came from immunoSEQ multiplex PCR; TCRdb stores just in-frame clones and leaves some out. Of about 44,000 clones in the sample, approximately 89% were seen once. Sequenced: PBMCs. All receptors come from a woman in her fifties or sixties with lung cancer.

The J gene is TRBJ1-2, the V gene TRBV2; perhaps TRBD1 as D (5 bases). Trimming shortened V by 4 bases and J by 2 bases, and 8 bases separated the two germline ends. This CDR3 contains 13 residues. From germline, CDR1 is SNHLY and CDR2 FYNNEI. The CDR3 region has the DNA TGTGCCAGCAGTGTTAGGGGAAACTATGGCTACACCTTC. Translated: CASSVRGNYGYTF.

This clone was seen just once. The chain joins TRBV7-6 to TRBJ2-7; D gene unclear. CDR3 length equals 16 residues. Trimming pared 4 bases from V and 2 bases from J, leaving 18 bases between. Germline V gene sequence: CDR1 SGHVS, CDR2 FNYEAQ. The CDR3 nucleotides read TGTGCCAGCAGCTCCTTCCCCAAGACTTTAACCTACGAGCAGTACTTC. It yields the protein CASSSFPKTLTYEQYF.

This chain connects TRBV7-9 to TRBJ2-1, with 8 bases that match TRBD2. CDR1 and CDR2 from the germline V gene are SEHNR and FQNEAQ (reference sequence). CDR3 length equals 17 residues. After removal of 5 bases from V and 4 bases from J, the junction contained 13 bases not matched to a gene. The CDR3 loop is CASSTSPYGGRYNEQFF. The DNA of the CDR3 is TGTGCCAGCAGCACTAGCCCCTACGGCGGGAGGTACAATGAGCAGTTCTTC.

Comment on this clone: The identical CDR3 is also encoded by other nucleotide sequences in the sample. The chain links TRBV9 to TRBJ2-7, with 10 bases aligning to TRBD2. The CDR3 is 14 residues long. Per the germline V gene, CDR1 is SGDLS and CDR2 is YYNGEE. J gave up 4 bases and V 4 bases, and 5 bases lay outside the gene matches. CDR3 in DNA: TGTGCCAGCAGCCCGAGGACTAGCGGTTACGAGCAGTACTTC. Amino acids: CASSPRTSGYEQYF.

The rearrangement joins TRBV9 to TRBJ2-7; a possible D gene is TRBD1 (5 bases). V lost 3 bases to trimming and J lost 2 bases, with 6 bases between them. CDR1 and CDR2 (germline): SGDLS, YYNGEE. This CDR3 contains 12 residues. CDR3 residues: CASSATAYEQYF. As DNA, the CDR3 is TGTGCCAGCAGCGCGACAGCCTACGAGCAGTACTTC.

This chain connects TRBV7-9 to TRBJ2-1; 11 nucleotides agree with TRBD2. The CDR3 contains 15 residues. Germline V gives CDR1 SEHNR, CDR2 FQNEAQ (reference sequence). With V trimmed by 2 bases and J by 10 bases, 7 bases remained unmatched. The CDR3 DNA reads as TGTGCCAGCAGCTTATCGCTAGCGGGAGGCGGGGAGCAGTTCTTC. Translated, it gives CASSLSLAGGGEQFF.

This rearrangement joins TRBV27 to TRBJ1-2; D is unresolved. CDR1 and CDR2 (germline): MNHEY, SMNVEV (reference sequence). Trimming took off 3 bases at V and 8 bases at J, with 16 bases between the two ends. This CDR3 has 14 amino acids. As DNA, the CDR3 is TGTGCCAGCAGTTTCAGCGGGCACCCAGACGGCTACACCTTC. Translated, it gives CASSFSGHPDGYTF.

The DNA for the CDR3 is TGTGCCAGCAGCTCCGTAAAGACGGAGCAGTACTTC. The encoded protein is CASSSVKTEQYF. The chain carries TRBV5-6 and TRBJ2-7; the D is unclear. The CDR3 is made up of 12 amino acids. V was cut by 3 bases and J by 7 bases, with 11 bases left in between. CDR1 is SGHDT, CDR2 YYEEEE, per germline.

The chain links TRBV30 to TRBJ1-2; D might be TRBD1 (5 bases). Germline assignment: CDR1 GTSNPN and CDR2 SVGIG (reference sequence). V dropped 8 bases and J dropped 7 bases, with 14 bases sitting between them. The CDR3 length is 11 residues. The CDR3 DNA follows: TGTGCCCAGACGGGGGGGATTGGCTACACCTTC. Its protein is CAQTGGIGYTF.

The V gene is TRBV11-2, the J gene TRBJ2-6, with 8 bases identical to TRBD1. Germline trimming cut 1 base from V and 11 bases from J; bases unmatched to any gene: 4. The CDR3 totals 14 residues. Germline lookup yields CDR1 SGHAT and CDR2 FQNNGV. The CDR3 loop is CASSLGSGGHVLTF. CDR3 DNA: TGTGCCAGCAGCTTAGGTTCAGGGGGCCACGTCCTGACTTTC.

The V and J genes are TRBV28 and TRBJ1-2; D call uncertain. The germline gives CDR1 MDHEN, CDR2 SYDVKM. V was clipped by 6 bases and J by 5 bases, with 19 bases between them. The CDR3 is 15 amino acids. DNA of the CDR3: TGTGCCAGCAGCTCCCCCAGCCTAGATCGTTATGGCTACACCTTC. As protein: CASSSPSLDRYGYTF.

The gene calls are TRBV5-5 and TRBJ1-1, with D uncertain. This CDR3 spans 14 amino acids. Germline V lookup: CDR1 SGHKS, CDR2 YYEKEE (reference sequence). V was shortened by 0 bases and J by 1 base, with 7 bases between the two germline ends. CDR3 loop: CASSLGWGNTEAFF. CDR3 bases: TGTGCCAGCAGCTTGGGGTGGGGGAACACTGAAGCTTTCTTT.

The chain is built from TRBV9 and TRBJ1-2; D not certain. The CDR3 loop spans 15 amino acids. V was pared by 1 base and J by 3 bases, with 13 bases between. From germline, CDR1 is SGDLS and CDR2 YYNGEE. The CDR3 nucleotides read TGTGCCAGCAGCGTAAACCCGTCCCCTGACTATGGCTACACCTTC. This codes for CASSVNPSPDYGYTF.

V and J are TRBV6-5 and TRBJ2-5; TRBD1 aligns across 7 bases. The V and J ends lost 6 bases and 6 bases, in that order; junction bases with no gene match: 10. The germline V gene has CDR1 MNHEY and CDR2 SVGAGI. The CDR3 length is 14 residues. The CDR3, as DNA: TGTGCCAGCAGCCCCAGACAGGGCGGCAAGACCCAGTACTTC. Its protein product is CASSPRQGGKTQYF.

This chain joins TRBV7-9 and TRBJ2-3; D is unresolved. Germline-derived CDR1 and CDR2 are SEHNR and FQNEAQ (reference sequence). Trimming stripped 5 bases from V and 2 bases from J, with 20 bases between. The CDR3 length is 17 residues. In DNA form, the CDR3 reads TGTGCCAGCAGCCCAACTGCCGTCTTGCGCCCCACAGATACGCAGTATTTT. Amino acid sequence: CASSPTAVLRPTDTQYF.

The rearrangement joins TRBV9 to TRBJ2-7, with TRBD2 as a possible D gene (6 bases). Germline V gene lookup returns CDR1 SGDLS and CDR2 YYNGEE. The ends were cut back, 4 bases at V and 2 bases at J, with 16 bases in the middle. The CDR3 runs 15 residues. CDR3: CASSPYPGGTYEQYF. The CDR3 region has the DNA TGTGCCAGCAGCCCCTACCCCGGGGGTACCTACGAGCAGTACTTC.

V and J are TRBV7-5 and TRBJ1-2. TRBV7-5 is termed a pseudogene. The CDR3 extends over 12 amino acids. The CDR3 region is CVRSPQEYGYTF. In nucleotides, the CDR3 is TGTGTCAGAAGCCCGCAGGAGTATGGCTACACCTTC.

The CDR3 DNA reads as TGTGCCAGCAGTCAACTATCCCAGATGCTCAATGAGCAGTTCTTC. Encoded protein: CASSQLSQMLNEQFF. The gene calls are TRBV11-1 and TRBJ2-1; D ambiguous. The CDR3 contains 15 residues. V lost 6 bases to trimming and J lost 6 bases, with 18 bases between them. Germline values: CDR1 SGHAT, CDR2 FQDESV (reference sequence). Together with reference TRBV11-1 and TRBJ2-1, the CDR3 gives the full variable domain: EAEVAQSPRYKITEKSQAVAFWCDPISGHATLYWYRQILGQGPELLVQFQDESVVDDSQLPKDRFSAERLKGVDSTLKIQPAELGDSAMYLCASSQLSQMLNEQFFGPGTRLTVL.

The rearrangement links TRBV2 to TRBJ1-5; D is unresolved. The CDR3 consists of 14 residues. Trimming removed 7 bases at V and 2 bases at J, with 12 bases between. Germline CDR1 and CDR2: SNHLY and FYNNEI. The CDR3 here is CASKPSRGNQPQHF. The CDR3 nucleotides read TGTGCCAGCAAACCCTCCCGGGGCAATCAGCCCCAGCATTTT.

CDR3 nucleotide sequence: TGTGCCAGCAGCGGGACAGTTTATAATTCACCCCTCCACTTT. The encoded protein is CASSGTVYNSPLHF. The V gene is TRBV7-9, the J gene TRBJ1-6, with 7 bases identical to TRBD1. Unmatched junction bases numbered 2, after V lost 5 bases and J lost 4 bases. This CDR3 comprises 14 residues. Germline assignment: CDR1 SEHNR and CDR2 FQNEAQ (reference sequence).

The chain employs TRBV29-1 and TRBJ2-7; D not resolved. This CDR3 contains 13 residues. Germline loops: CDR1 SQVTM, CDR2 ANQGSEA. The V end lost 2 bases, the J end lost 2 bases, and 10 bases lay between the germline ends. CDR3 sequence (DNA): TGCAGCGTTGAACTAAACAGCGCCTACGAGCAGTACTTC. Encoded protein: CSVELNSAYEQYF.

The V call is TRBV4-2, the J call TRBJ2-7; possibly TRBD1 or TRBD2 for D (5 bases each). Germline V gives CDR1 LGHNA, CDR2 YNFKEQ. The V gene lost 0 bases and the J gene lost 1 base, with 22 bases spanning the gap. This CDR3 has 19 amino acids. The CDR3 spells CASSQDLLSMGRRSYEQYF. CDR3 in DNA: TGTGCCAGCAGCCAAGACTTATTAAGTATGGGACGGAGATCCTACGAGCAGTACTTC.

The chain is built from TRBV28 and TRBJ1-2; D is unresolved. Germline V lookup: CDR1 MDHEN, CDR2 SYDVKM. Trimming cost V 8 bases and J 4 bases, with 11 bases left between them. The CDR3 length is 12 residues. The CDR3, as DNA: TGTGCCAGCGGTCAGGTCTCCTATGGCTACACCTTC. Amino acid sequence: CASGQVSYGYTF.

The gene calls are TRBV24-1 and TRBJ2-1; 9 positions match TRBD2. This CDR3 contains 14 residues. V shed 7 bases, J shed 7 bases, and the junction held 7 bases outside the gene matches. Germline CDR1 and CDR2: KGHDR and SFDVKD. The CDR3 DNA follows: TGTGCCACCAGAGTAGCGGGAGATAGGAATGAGCAGTTCTTC. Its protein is CATRVAGDRNEQFF.

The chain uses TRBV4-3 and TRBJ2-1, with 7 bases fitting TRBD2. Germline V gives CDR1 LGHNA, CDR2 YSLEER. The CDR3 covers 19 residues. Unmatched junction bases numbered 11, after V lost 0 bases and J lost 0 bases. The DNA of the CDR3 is TGCGCCAGCAGCCAAGATTGGGGGGGGAGATGGAGCTCCTACAATGAGCAGTTCTTC. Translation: CASSQDWGGRWSSYNEQFF.

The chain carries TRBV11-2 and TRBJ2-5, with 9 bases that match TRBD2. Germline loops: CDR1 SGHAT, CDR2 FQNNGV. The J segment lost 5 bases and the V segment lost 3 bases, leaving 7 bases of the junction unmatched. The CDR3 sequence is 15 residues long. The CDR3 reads CASSFLAGAGETQYF. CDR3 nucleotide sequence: TGTGCCAGCAGCTTCTTAGCGGGAGCTGGTGAGACCCAGTACTTC.